This TCR beta chain is from a study of shared clonotypes between healthy human individuals (dated by TCRdb to 2020 to 2022). Describing the broader study: The cohort comprised a couple of women and a few men aged 18 to 49 years. Libraries were prepared and TCR repertoires were sequenced by different laboratories using diverse techniques, in order to increase sequencing depth and limit assay-specific biases. Each donor's leukapheresis produced roughly between roughly 0.85 and 9.5 billion PBMCs. To estimate repertoire size and how much clonotypes are shared between individuals, the study performed deep sequencing of blood TCR repertoires from 4 to 6 healthy adults.

Donors were healthy HIV-negative adults with no recently reported acute infections or vaccinations. All donors were Caucasian adults living in Nashville, Tennessee, USA. In the unsorted samples, some 100 million PBMCs were counted, and genomic DNA was extracted using the QIAamp DNA Blood Mini kit. After blood collection by leukapheresis, PBMCs were isolated using Ficoll-Histopaque density gradient centrifugation and then cryopreserved in the vapor phase of liquid nitrogen. A remark on this clone: Its antigen has not been determined. No base qualities exist here, and no much larger clone lies one base off it.

The CDR3, cysteine through phenylalanine, is 13 amino acids long. CDR3 DNA is the only sequence kept; it has 39 bases, read in frame from the first base. CDR1 SGHNT and CDR2 YYREEE are derived from the germline V gene (reference sequence). V loses 1 base of germline sequence and J loses 4 bases, and the interval between the two ends is 7 bases. Results and caveats for the whole study, not just this receptor: Pairwise subsampling led to the expectation that sequencing depth would affect the degree of clonotype sharing among donors. Sampling was restricted to blood, and TCR repertoires in tissue are likely to differ from TCR repertoires in blood. Because the study included a small number of donors, the genetic and exposure-history diversity represented was limited.

Using the deep immunoSEQ assay, TCR CDR3 regions were amplified from genomic DNA by multiplex PCR. Extracted genomic DNA from each cell subset was spread evenly across all wells of several immunoSEQ 96-well plates, with each plate serving as a replicate. For unsorted PBMC, 300 ng genomic DNA, equal to roughly 33,000 T cell genomes, was loaded into each replicate PCR. Genomic DNA from unsorted PBMC was sequenced over ten immunoSEQ deep assay plates. The purified libraries were quantified using a Qubit 3.0 fluorometer, sized with a Bioanalyzer 2100, and then quantified again using the KAPA Library Quantification kit. A separate single-read 150-cycle Illumina NextSeq 550 flow cell was used to sequence each immunoSEQ 96-well plate. In the source study's methods: Because the immunoSEQ output included only junctional sequences and no quality scores, the filtering could not be the same as the filtering used for full-length reads. To assign V/J genes and CDR3, sequences were annotated against IMGT germline references using PyIR, a Python wrapper for IgBLAST v1.9. Reads were removed for weak V/J assignments (E-value above 1e-6), missing CDR3, stop codons, out-of-frame junctions, or ambiguous translated residues. V3J clonotypes were defined by identical inferred V gene, J gene, and CDR3 amino acid sequence. The percentage overlap between two repertoires was calculated by dividing the number of shared unique clonotypes by the size of the smaller repertoire. RTK rarefaction, the Chao1 estimator, and Recon v2.1 estimates of unobserved clonotypes were used to assess repertoire richness. TCRdb took this table from immuneACCESS and kept in-frame rearrangements with V and J called. Such tables lack part of the clones; where checked against another copy, unresolved V genes explain under half of the gap, and the rest is unexplained. The D gene and trimming were derived from the DNA, and the V and J assignments and clone size from that table. This sample gives about 100,000 clones in total; about 45% of them show up just once. The ten largest clones represent approximately 15% of the sample.

Sequencing was done on a sample of PBMCs. The V and J segments used are TRBV5-4 and TRBJ2-3; TRBD2 could be the D gene, as 6 bases match. The clonotype comes from a woman in her forties in good health. Some clones in this sample may be carry-over from other donors' samples. This receptor carries the CDR3 CASSLSGADTQYF. The sequence in DNA is TGTGCCAGCAGCTTGTCGGGGGCAGATACGCAGTATTTT.